These 13 T cell receptor beta chains share one sample of origin, sequenced in a study of T cells in Graves' hyperthyroidism and ophthalmopathy. It was RNA transcripts that yielded the amplified TCR beta CDR3 regions. HTBI primers were used for first-round RT-PCR of the TCR CDR3. TCRdb reprocessed the multiplex PCR reads via MiXCR and lists one record per CDR3 protein. The data hold hundreds of thousands of distinct CDR3 sequences, with 16% observed a single time. The sample taken for sequencing was blood. These receptors originate from a woman aged 18-29 years with Graves' hyperthyroidism.

The CDR3 is CASSLDLMSSYNEQFF. CDR3 in DNA: TGTGCCAGCAGCTTAGATCTAATGAGCTCCTACAATGAGCAGTTCTTC. The V and J genes are TRBV11-3 and TRBJ2-1; unclear D gene. The germline V and J ends were trimmed by 0 bases and 0 bases, with 9 bases remaining between them. The CDR3 totals 16 residues. Germline assignment: CDR1 SGHNT and CDR2 YENEEA.

This clonotype was seen repeatedly, ten times or more. V is TRBV11-3 and J is TRBJ2-1, with D uncertain. Trimming stripped 5 bases from V and 5 bases from J, with 16 bases between. The CDR3 consists of 15 residues. CDR1 and CDR2 (germline): SGHNT, YENEEA. CDR3 protein: CASSRKEKANNEQFF. In nucleotides, the CDR3 is TGTGCCAGCAGCCGTAAGGAGAAAGCAAACAATGAGCAGTTCTTC. Drawing the rest from reference TRBV11-3 and TRBJ2-1, the complete variable domain is EAGVVQSPRYKIIEKKQPVAFWCNPISGHNTLYWYLQNLGQGPELLIRYENEEAVDDSQLPKDRFSAERLKGVDSTLKIQPAELGDSAVYLCASSRKEKANNEQFFGPGTRLTVL.

This sequence joins TRBV12-3 or TRBV12-4 and TRBJ2-1; 12 bases fit TRBD2. The V and J ends lost 5 bases and 2 bases, in that order; junction bases with no gene match: 7. The CDR3 length is 17 residues. The CDR3 reads CASSTLAGGPPYNEQFF. The CDR3 DNA reads TGTGCCAGCAGTACACTAGCGGGAGGTCCACCCTACAATGAGCAGTTCTTC.

The chain has TRBV20-1 and TRBJ1-6, with D possibly matching TRBD1 (5 bases). V lost 0 bases and J lost 7, with 13 bases in between. The CDR3 spans 15 residues. In germline, CDR1 is DFQATT, CDR2 SNEGSKA (reference sequence). The CDR3 DNA reads as TGCAGTGCTAGAGAGGCAGGGATGGGAAATTCACCCCTCCACTTT. This translates into CSAREAGMGNSPLHF.

This clonotype was seen ten or more times. The V call is TRBV20-1, the J call TRBJ1-1; a weak D match, TRBD1 (6 bases). Germline-derived CDR1 and CDR2 are DFQATT and SNEGSKA (reference sequence). The CDR3 sequence is 9 residues long. Trimming took off 5 bases at V and 8 bases at J, with 6 bases between the two ends. The CDR3 DNA follows: TGCAGTGCTGACAGGGAAGCTTTCTTT. Its protein product is CSADREAFF.

This clonotype occurred a few times. This chain links TRBV19 with TRBJ1-5; TRBD1 aligns across 8 bases. The germline V gene has CDR1 LNHDA and CDR2 SQIVND (reference sequence). Losses at the gene ends were 5 bases for V and 3 bases for J; bases not matched to a gene: 6. CDR3 length equals 15 residues. The CDR3 is CASSARTGYNQPQHF. The CDR3 coding sequence is TGTGCCAGTAGTGCCAGGACAGGGTACAATCAGCCCCAGCATTTT.

There are many counts of this clonotype. DNA of the CDR3: TGTGCCAGCAGCGCGGACAGGAGCAATCAGCCCCAGCATTTT. This gives the protein CASSADRSNQPQHF. The gene calls are TRBV27 and TRBJ1-5, with 7 bases identical to TRBD1. V gave up 6 bases and J gave up 1 base; unmatched junction bases: 3. The CDR3 has 14 residues. Germline CDR1 reads MNHEY; CDR2 reads SMNVEV (reference sequence).

The chain recombines TRBV10-3 with TRBJ1-2; 7 bases match TRBD1. This CDR3 region has 15 residues. The ends lost 0 bases at V and 4 bases at J; junction bases unmatched: 5. Germline V gene lookup returns CDR1 ENHRY and CDR2 SYGVKD. CDR3: CAISESIPGGYGYTF. In DNA, the CDR3 is TGTGCCATCAGTGAGTCGATCCCAGGGGGCTATGGCTACACCTTC.

The sample holds many counts of this clonotype. The chain joins TRBV6-9 to TRBJ2-5, with 9 bases identical to TRBD2. The germline V gene encodes CDR1 MNHGY and CDR2 SVAAGI. The V gene end was trimmed by 3 bases and the J gene end by 4 bases; junction bases not matched to a gene: 9. The CDR3 runs to 16 residues. DNA of the CDR3: TGTGCCAGCAGTTACGACGCGGGAGGGCCGTTAGAGACCCAGTACTTC. It specifies CASSYDAGGPLETQYF.

This clonotype was observed a handful of times. The chain carries TRBV5-1 and TRBJ2-3; maybe TRBD2 (5 bases). Between the trimmed V and J ends, which lost 4 bases and 0 bases, there was a span of 9 bases. The CDR3 has 14 amino acids. Per germline, CDR1 SGHRS and CDR2 YFSETQ. The CDR3 loop is CASSRRTSTDTQYF. The CDR3 DNA follows: TGCGCCAGCAGCCGCCGGACTAGCACAGATACGCAGTATTTT.

This clonotype occurred many times. The CDR3 DNA reads TGTGCCAGCAGCTTAGATAGGGCGAACACTGAAGCTTTCTTT. Encoded protein: CASSLDRANTEAFF. The rearrangement joins TRBV11-2 to TRBJ1-1; D not resolved. CDR3 length: 14 residues. In germline, CDR1 is SGHAT, CDR2 FQNNGV. V lost 0 bases, J lost 1 base, and 6 bases lay in between.

This clonotype was picked up many times. The chain links TRBV5-1 to TRBJ1-5, with TRBD1 as a possible D gene (5 bases). Germline CDR1 is SGHRS and CDR2 is YFSETQ. Deletions cut 3 bases from V and 3 bases from J, with 7 bases between. The CDR3 has 13 amino acids. CDR3 bases: TGCGCCAGCAGCTGGGGACCCAATCAGCCCCAGCATTTT. Translation gives CASSWGPNQPQHF. Full variable domain (remainder filled in from reference TRBV5-1 and TRBJ1-5): KAGVTQTPRYLIKTRGQQVTLSCSPISGHRSVSWYQQTPGQGLQFLFEYFSETQRNKGNFPGRFSGRQFSNSRSEMNVSTLELGDSALYLCASSWGPNQPQHFGDGTRLSIL.

This clonotype came up many times. The CDR3 nucleotides are TGTGCCAGCAGCTTAAGAGGCGGGGGCCCAATCATGGGGGCCAACGTCCTGACTTTC. It is translated as CASSLRGGGPIMGANVLTF. J is TRBJ2-6 and V is TRBV7-3, with D maybe TRBD2 (7 bases). Germline assignment: CDR1 SGHTA and CDR2 FQGTGA. CDR3 length: 19 amino acids. Between the trimmed V and J ends, which lost 1 base and 4 bases, there was a span of 20 bases.